The 6 T cell receptor beta chains given below trace back to one sample, sequenced in a study of blood T cell repertoires in COVID-19. TCRdb keeps only in-frame clones here, not all; method: immunoSEQ multiplex PCR. The sample carries a few hundred thousand clones, around 84% recorded once. Sequencing was done on a sample of PBMCs or T cells enriched from blood (not recorded which). The receptors shown here come from a man aged 35-49 years who had recovered from COVID-19.

This chain links TRBV11-2 with TRBJ2-7; unclear D gene. The germline V gene has CDR1 SGHAT and CDR2 FQNNGV. The germline V and J ends were trimmed by 1 base and 0 bases, with 13 bases remaining between them. CDR3 size: 16 residues. CDR3 sequence reads: CASSLAGGLSSYEQYF. The CDR3 nucleotides are TGTGCCAGCAGCTTAGCGGGTGGTCTTAGCTCCTACGAGCAGTACTTC. The full variable domain, its missing parts supplied by reference TRBV11-2 and TRBJ2-7, is EAGVAQSPRYKIIEKRQSVAFWCNPISGHATLYWYQQILGQGPKLLIQFQNNGVVDDSQLPKDRFSAERLKGVDSTLKIQPAKLEDSAVYLCASSLAGGLSSYEQYFGPGTRLTVT.

This sequence joins TRBV5-1 and TRBJ2-7; D is possibly TRBD2 (5 bases). The CDR3 has 14 amino acids. Trimming cost V 3 bases and J 5 bases, with 15 bases left between them. Per the germline V gene, CDR1 is SGHRS and CDR2 is YFSETQ. The CDR3 bases are TGCGCCAGCAGCTGGCGGGTCAGTTTGGACGAGCAGTACTTC. The encoded protein is CASSWRVSLDEQYF.

V and J are TRBV27 and TRBJ2-3; 10 positions match TRBD1. The CDR3 sequence is 16 residues long. With V trimmed by 8 bases and J by 2 bases, 10 bases remained unmatched. Germline V gives CDR1 MNHEY, CDR2 SMNVEV (reference sequence). CDR3 coding DNA: TGTGCCAGCTCGTCCGGGACAGGGGCTTTCACAGATACGCAGTATTTT. Protein sequence: CASSSGTGAFTDTQYF.

The chain links TRBV14 to TRBJ1-2, with 7 bases identical to TRBD1. Trimming took 4 bases from V and 0 from J; bases not matched to a gene: 5. The CDR3 consists of 15 residues. Germline CDR1 is SGHDN and CDR2 is FVKESK. For the CDR3, the DNA is TGTGCCAGCAGCCCTTGGGACAGAACTAACTATGGCTACACCTTC. This sequence encodes CASSPWDRTNYGYTF.

This clone appeared a single time. This chain joins TRBV4-3 and TRBJ2-2; D unresolved. V shed 4 bases and J shed 5 bases, with 8 bases lying between them. There are 13 residues in the CDR3. CDR1 is LGHNA and CDR2 is YSLEER in the germline V gene. CDR3 in DNA: TGCGCCAGCAGCCCGGAACTAACCGGGGAGCTGTTTTTT. This encodes CASSPELTGELFF.

The chain uses TRBV6-5 and TRBJ1-2; possible D gene TRBD1, 5 bases. In germline, CDR1 is MNHEY, CDR2 SVGAGI. This CDR3 has 12 amino acids. V was clipped by 7 bases and J by 3 bases, with 9 bases between them. Written as DNA, the CDR3 is TGTGCCAGCAATGGGGCTGACTATGGCTACACCTTC. Its translation: CASNGADYGYTF.